Below, 7 T cell receptor beta chains from the same sample are listed, as sequenced in a study of T cell responses to AZD1222 COVID-19 vaccine. TCRdb keeps only in-frame clones here, not all; method: immunoSEQ multiplex PCR. The sample has approximately 130,000 clones, roughly 93% seen once. The sample was peripheral blood, taken on day 0 of AZD1222 vaccination. The receptors stem from an adult in good health.

This sequence joins TRBV28 and TRBJ1-5; D may be TRBD1 (6 bases). V gave up 8 bases and J gave up 5 bases, with 22 bases separating them. The CDR3 consists of 16 residues. Per the germline V gene, CDR1 is MDHEN and CDR2 is SYDVKM. CDR3 region: CASGKGQGLTYQPQHF. CDR3 nucleotide sequence: TGTGCCAGCGGAAAGGGCCAGGGGCTTACCTATCAGCCCCAGCATTTT.

The rearrangement uses TRBV5-1 and TRBJ1-2; 7 nucleotides line up with TRBD1. With V trimmed by 3 bases and J by 4 bases, 12 bases remained unmatched. This CDR3 is 16 amino acids long. The germline CDR1 and CDR2 sequences are SGHRS and YFSETQ. CDR3 bases: TGCGCCAGCAGCTCGAACTCGAGGGGACAGTTCTATGGCTACACCTTC. It translates to CASSSNSRGQFYGYTF.

This clone was seen just once. The rearrangement links TRBV28 to TRBJ1-2; D remains ambiguous. Germline V lookup: CDR1 MDHEN, CDR2 SYDVKM. Trimming removed 6 bases at V and 2 bases at J, with 4 bases between. This CDR3 contains 11 residues. CDR3: CASRNNYGYTF. In DNA form, the CDR3 reads TGTGCCAGCAGGAACAACTATGGCTACACCTTC.

The J gene is TRBJ1-5, the V gene TRBV30; D ambiguous. V was trimmed by 2 bases and J by 1 base, leaving 12 bases between them. Germline V gives CDR1 GTSNPN, CDR2 SVGIG (reference sequence). The CDR3 consists of 15 residues. The CDR3 region is CAWSYFRASNQPQHF. The CDR3 DNA reads as TGTGCCTGGAGTTATTTTAGGGCAAGCAATCAGCCCCAGCATTTT.

J is TRBJ1-1 and V is TRBV12-5; possibly TRBD1 for D (5 bases). Germline-derived CDR1 and CDR2 are LGHNT and FRNRAP. Trimming cost V 3 bases and J 9 bases, with 17 bases left between them. The CDR3 sequence is 14 residues long. CDR3: CASGFQGLEGQAFF. CDR3 DNA sequence: TGTGCTAGTGGTTTCCAGGGCCTGGAGGGACAAGCTTTCTTT.

The rearrangement joins TRBV4-1 to TRBJ1-4; 9 nucleotides agree with TRBD1. CDR3 length equals 16 residues. Germline V gene lookup returns CDR1 MGHRA and CDR2 YSYEKL. V trimming: 0 bases; J trimming: 7 bases; junction bases outside the gene matches: 6. DNA for the CDR3: TGCGCCAGCAGCCAAGATAGGGGGACAGGGCGTGAAAAACTGTTTTTT. Protein sequence: CASSQDRGTGREKLFF.

This clone was seen a handful of times. The V call is TRBV27, the J call TRBJ1-6; tentatively, D is TRBD1 (5 bases). Trimming left V 4 bases short and J 4 bases short, with 8 bases between. The CDR3 covers 14 residues. Per the germline V gene, CDR1 is MNHEY and CDR2 is SMNVEV (reference sequence). CDR3 loop: CASSWDGYNSPLHF. The CDR3 DNA reads TGTGCCAGCAGTTGGGACGGATATAATTCACCCCTCCACTTT.